One sample yielded the 20 T cell receptor beta chains listed below, sequenced in a study of T-cell memory formation after mild COVID-19. TCRdb reprocessed the 5' RACE reads via MiXCR and lists one record per CDR3 protein. The sample shows about 130,000 distinct CDR3 sequences, approximately 15% of them seen only once. Sequencing was performed on PBMCs or a T cell subset sorted from them (not recorded which). The source is a man between 18 and 29 years old who had mild COVID-19 (a few samples of this study predate the infection). Cell type and time point are not known.

The chain couples TRBV10-3 to TRBJ2-3; possibly TRBD2 for D (6 bases). The V end lost 10 bases, the J end lost 0 bases, and 11 bases lay between the germline ends. The germline V gene has CDR1 ENHRY and CDR2 SYGVKD. The CDR3 has 13 amino acids. The DNA for the CDR3 is TGTGCCAGGGCCCGGGAGAGCACAGATACGCAGTATTTT. Amino acids: CARARESTDTQYF.

The rearrangement links TRBV5-1 to TRBJ2-5; TRBD2 matches at 11 bases. Losses at the gene ends were 4 bases for V and 5 bases for J; bases not matched to a gene: 10. Germline assignment: CDR1 SGHRS and CDR2 YFSETQ. This CDR3 region has 16 residues. The CDR3 protein is CASSLGTSGGVETQYF. The CDR3 DNA follows: TGCGCCAGCAGCCTCGGGACTAGCGGAGGGGTGGAGACCCAGTACTTC. The entire variable domain, with the rest obtained from reference TRBV5-1 and TRBJ2-5, is as follows: KAGVTQTPRYLIKTRGQQVTLSCSPISGHRSVSWYQQTPGQGLQFLFEYFSETQRNKGNFPGRFSGRQFSNSRSEMNVSTLELGDSALYLCASSLGTSGGVETQYFGPGTRLLVL.

This chain joins TRBV6-2 or TRBV6-3 and TRBJ1-2; weak D call: TRBD1 (6 bases). V gave up 6 bases and J gave up 2 bases, with 13 bases separating them. Germline CDR1 reads MNHEY; CDR2 reads SVGEGT. The CDR3 has 14 amino acids. The CDR3 sequence: CASSSTTGNYGYTF. The CDR3 bases are TGTGCCAGCAGCTCGACTACAGGGAACTATGGCTACACCTTC.

This chain links TRBV3-1 with TRBJ1-6; D may be TRBD1 (5 bases). Germline V gives CDR1 LGHDT, CDR2 YNNKEL (reference sequence). The CDR3 is made up of 14 amino acids. V shed 1 base and J shed 9 bases, with 10 bases lying between them. CDR3 amino acids: CASSQGGAGSPLHF. The CDR3 DNA is TGTGCCAGCAGCCAAGGGGGCGCGGGTTCACCCCTCCACTTT. Together with reference TRBV3-1 and TRBJ1-6, the CDR3 gives the full variable domain: DTAVSQTPKYLVTQMGNDKSIKCEQNLGHDTMYWYKQDSKKFLKIMFSYNNKELIINETVPNRFSPKSPDKAHLNLHINSLELGDSAVYFCASSQGGAGSPLHFGNGTRLTVT.

The chain recombines TRBV28 with TRBJ2-5; 12 bases agree with TRBD2. Germline CDR1 is MDHEN and CDR2 is SYDVKM. The length of the CDR3 is 15 residues. V was pared by 7 bases and J by 3 bases, with 6 bases of the junction left unmatched. The CDR3 sequence is CASTRRTSGEETQYF. CDR3 in DNA: TGTGCCAGCACCCGACGGACTAGCGGGGAAGAGACCCAGTACTTC.

The chain combines TRBV20-1 with TRBJ2-7; D not certain. Germline V gene lookup returns CDR1 DFQATT and CDR2 SNEGSKA (reference sequence). This CDR3 has 12 amino acids. The V gene lost 5 bases and the J gene lost 3 bases, with 11 bases spanning the gap. The DNA for the CDR3 is TGCAGTGCTCACTATTCTCTCTACGAGCAGTACTTC. This encodes CSAHYSLYEQYF.

The chain carries TRBV5-1 and TRBJ2-7, with unresolved D. Trimming removed 4 bases from V and 2 bases from J, with 10 bases in between. Germline CDR1 is SGHRS and CDR2 is YFSETQ. This CDR3 comprises 13 residues. The CDR3 loop reads CASSPWLAYEQYF. The CDR3 DNA reads as TGCGCCAGCAGCCCTTGGCTCGCCTACGAGCAGTACTTC.

This clonotype occurred many times. The chain uses TRBV20-1 and TRBJ2-2, with 8 bases fitting TRBD2. V lost 6 bases, J lost 2 bases, and 8 bases stayed unmatched. Looked up from germline, CDR1 is DFQATT and CDR2 is SNEGSKA (reference sequence). This CDR3 region has 15 residues. CDR3 sequence (DNA): TGCAGTGCCCGAGGAGGACTAGCAAACACCGGGGAGCTGTTTTTT. It is translated as CSARGGLANTGELFF.

This clonotype was picked up a small number of times. The chain recombines TRBV7-2 with TRBJ2-1, with 8 bases lining up with TRBD2. The CDR3 is 15 amino acids. Germline assignment: CDR1 SGHTA and CDR2 FQGNSA. The V and J ends lost 4 bases and 4 bases, in that order; junction bases with no gene match: 6. The CDR3 here is CASSSQRGLYNEQFF. CDR3 DNA sequence: TGTGCCAGCAGCTCTCAGCGGGGGCTATACAATGAGCAGTTCTTC.

This clonotype was counted only a few times. The J gene is TRBJ1-5, the V gene TRBV5-1, with D possibly being TRBD1 (5 bases). The germline gives CDR1 SGHRS, CDR2 YFSETQ. The CDR3 has 13 amino acids. Trimming removed 4 bases at V and 5 bases at J, with 10 bases between. CDR3 sequence reads: CASSGGEDQPQHF. The CDR3 DNA reads as TGCGCCAGCAGCGGAGGGGAGGATCAGCCCCAGCATTTT. The variable domain in full, with the rest retrieved from reference TRBV5-1 and TRBJ1-5, is KAGVTQTPRYLIKTRGQQVTLSCSPISGHRSVSWYQQTPGQGLQFLFEYFSETQRNKGNFPGRFSGRQFSNSRSEMNVSTLELGDSALYLCASSGGEDQPQHFGDGTRLSIL.

The chain is built from TRBV6-5 and TRBJ1-6, with D uncertain. V lost 0 bases to trimming and J lost 7 bases, with 13 bases between them. The CDR3 consists of 16 residues. Germline assignment: CDR1 MNHEY and CDR2 SVGAGI. The CDR3 bases are TGTGCCAGCAGTTACTCGACGAGGCAGCCAAATTCACCCCTCCACTTT. As protein: CASSYSTRQPNSPLHF.

The gene calls are TRBV18 and TRBJ2-1; TRBD1 matches at 7 bases. V trimming: 6 bases; J trimming: 8 bases; junction bases outside the gene matches: 4. The CDR3 has 12 residues. Germline CDR1 KGHSH, CDR2 LQKENI. The CDR3 region has the DNA TGTGCCAGCTCGCCAGACAGGGATGAGCAGTTCTTC. Protein product: CASSPDRDEQFF.

This clonotype was detected only a few times. V and J are TRBV10-2 and TRBJ2-7; D is possibly TRBD2 (5 bases). V was trimmed by 8 bases and J by 2 bases, leaving 7 bases between them. The CDR3 length is 11 residues. Germline assignment: CDR1 WSHSY and CDR2 SAAADI. The CDR3 sequence is CASGRPYEQYF. CDR3 DNA: TGCGCCAGCGGGAGACCCTACGAGCAGTACTTC.

This clonotype was detected only a few times. The chain combines TRBV12-3 or TRBV12-4 with TRBJ2-2; D is possibly TRBD2 (5 bases). The CDR3 runs to 14 residues. V dropped 7 bases and J dropped 4 bases, with 13 bases sitting between them. The DNA of the CDR3 is TGTGCCAGCACCAAGACTACCCCCACCGGGGAGCTGTTTTTT. Protein product: CASTKTTPTGELFF.

The chain couples TRBV24-1 to TRBJ2-3, with D possibly being TRBD2 (7 bases). The germline gives CDR1 KGHDR, CDR2 SFDVKD. The CDR3 spans 15 residues. Trimming took off 3 bases at V and 4 bases at J, with 13 bases between the two ends. CDR3 in DNA: TGTGCCACCAGTGATCCGGGGGGCCGAGCAGATACGCAGTATTTT. Protein: CATSDPGGRADTQYF.

The DNA of the CDR3 is TGTGCCAGCAGTTTAGTGGCGAAGACTGAAGCTTTCTTT. It is translated as CASSLVAKTEAFF. The V call is TRBV12-3 or TRBV12-4, the J call TRBJ1-1; D is undetermined. The CDR3 has 13 amino acids. V lost 1 base and J lost 5, with 8 bases in between.

This clonotype has more than one count but fewer than ten. The V gene is TRBV11-2, the J gene TRBJ1-6; perhaps TRBD1 as D (6 bases). V was pared by 3 bases and J by 8 bases, with 14 bases between. The germline CDR1 and CDR2 sequences are SGHAT and FQNNGV. The CDR3 is made up of 15 amino acids. As DNA, the CDR3 is TGTGCCAGCAGCTTTGTGGGTCGGACAGATTCACCCCTCCACTTT. Encoded protein: CASSFVGRTDSPLHF.

This clonotype was seen a few times. The rearrangement uses TRBV5-4 and TRBJ2-7, with D tentatively TRBD1 (7 bases). The CDR3 runs 14 residues. The germline gives CDR1 SGHNT, CDR2 YYREEE (reference sequence). V was cut by 4 bases and J by 6 bases, with 17 bases left in between. CDR3 in DNA: TGTGCCAGCAGCCTGGAGGCAGGGGGACTCGAGCAGTACTTC. Translating it yields CASSLEAGGLEQYF.

V is TRBV5-4 and J is TRBJ2-1; 8 bases are shared with TRBD1. This CDR3 spans 16 amino acids. V gave up 4 bases and J gave up 0 bases; unmatched junction bases: 6. Germline CDR1 and CDR2: SGHNT and YYREEE (reference sequence). In nucleotides, the CDR3 is TGTGCCAGCAGCGTCTACAGGGGGAGCTCCTACAATGAGCAGTTCTTC. Amino acid sequence: CASSVYRGSSYNEQFF.

The rearrangement uses TRBV28 and TRBJ1-1, with unresolved D. The CDR3 is made up of 12 amino acids. V dropped 2 bases and J dropped 4 bases, with 5 bases sitting between them. Germline loops: CDR1 MDHEN, CDR2 SYDVKM. In DNA, the CDR3 is TGTGCCAGCAGTTTAAAGACCACTGAAGCTTTCTTT. Encoded protein: CASSLKTTEAFF.